One sample yielded the 23 T cell receptor beta chains listed below, sequenced in a study of Ad26.COV2.S vaccination and SARS-CoV-2 variants. Treatment reported: some 20 received Ad26.COV2.S at low or high dose, single or two shots; several received placebo; per-sample allocation not given. Repertoires come from day 63 after the first vaccine or placebo injection. Produced via immunoSEQ multiplex PCR; TCRdb's table is partial and in-frame only. Of more than 350,000 clones listed, approximately 92% are singletons. Sequenced material: peripheral blood, taken in a trial of Ad26.COV2.S vaccine versus placebo. The receptor source for this set is a person between 18 and 60 years old who received the Ad26.COV2.S COVID-19 vaccine or a placebo.

The chain joins TRBV11-2 to TRBJ1-2; tentatively, D is TRBD1 (5 bases). Per the germline V gene, CDR1 is SGHAT and CDR2 is FQNNGV. The CDR3 is 14 residues long. V dropped 5 bases and J dropped 4 bases, with 14 bases sitting between them. For the CDR3, the DNA is TGTGCCAGCAGCCTTCCTGGGGGGAGCTATGGCTACACCTTC. It codes for CASSLPGGSYGYTF.

The V gene is TRBV18, the J gene TRBJ1-2; D is perhaps TRBD1 (5 bases). This CDR3 is built from 13 residues. V lost 5 bases to trimming and J lost 6 bases, with 13 bases between them. Germline CDR1 is KGHSH and CDR2 is LQKENI. The CDR3 spells CASSLVRENGYTF. The CDR3 coding sequence is TGTGCCAGCTCATTAGTCAGGGAGAATGGCTACACCTTC.

The rearrangement joins TRBV6-2 or TRBV6-3 to TRBJ2-3; tentative D call: TRBD2 (6 bases). V lost 2 bases and J lost 4, with 13 bases in between. The CDR3 contains 15 residues. The germline V gene encodes CDR1 MNHEY and CDR2 SVGEGT. This CDR3 is CASSYILRGADTQYF. CDR3 bases: TGTGCCAGCAGTTACATCCTCCGCGGGGCAGATACGCAGTATTTT.

The J gene is TRBJ2-5, the V gene TRBV5-1; unclear D gene. V lost 4 bases to trimming and J lost 2 bases, with 9 bases between them. The CDR3 loop spans 13 amino acids. In germline, CDR1 is SGHRS, CDR2 YFSETQ. DNA of the CDR3: TGCGCCAGCAGCGGGCAACCTCAAGAGACCCAGTACTTC. Translating gives CASSGQPQETQYF. The full variable domain, in which reference TRBV5-1 and TRBJ2-5 provide the parts outside the CDR3, is KAGVTQTPRYLIKTRGQQVTLSCSPISGHRSVSWYQQTPGQGLQFLFEYFSETQRNKGNFPGRFSGRQFSNSRSEMNVSTLELGDSALYLCASSGQPQETQYFGPGTRLLVL.

This chain links TRBV18 with TRBJ1-1; 9 nucleotides align to TRBD1. With V trimmed by 4 bases and J by 5 bases, 8 bases remained unmatched. CDR3 length: 15 residues. Germline V gene sequence: CDR1 KGHSH, CDR2 LQKENI. The chain's CDR3 is CASSLTDRGGTEAFF. CDR3 coding DNA: TGTGCCAGCTCACTAACCGACAGGGGGGGGACTGAAGCTTTCTTT.

This rearrangement joins TRBV28 to TRBJ2-7, with D possibly matching TRBD2 (5 bases). V lost 6 bases and J 4 bases, leaving 19 bases between the germline ends. There are 15 residues in the CDR3. Looked up from germline, CDR1 is MDHEN and CDR2 is SYDVKM. CDR3 coding DNA: TGTGCCAGCAGCCCCCTGAGCGGAGGTGGATACGAGCAGTACTTC. Translated: CASSPLSGGGYEQYF.

The chain is built from TRBV7-3 and TRBJ2-3; TRBD2 agrees at 8 bases. The CDR3 runs to 14 residues. CDR1 SGHTA and CDR2 FQGTGA come from the germline V gene. Losses at the gene ends were 2 bases for V and 3 bases for J; bases not matched to a gene: 1. The CDR3 is CASSLPGGTDTQYF. The CDR3, as DNA: TGTGCCAGCAGCTTACCGGGAGGGACAGATACGCAGTATTTT.

The chain couples TRBV29-1 to TRBJ2-7; a possible D gene is TRBD1 (6 bases). Trimming removed 4 bases from V and 11 bases from J, with 12 bases in between. The CDR3 has 10 amino acids. CDR1 and CDR2 (germline): SQVTM, ANQGSEA. CDR3 DNA sequence: TGCAGCGTTGGGGACAAGGGGGAGTACTTC. Amino acids: CSVGDKGEYF.

The rearrangement links TRBV19 to TRBJ1-5; the D gene is possibly TRBD1 (6 bases). This CDR3 region has 15 residues. Germline CDR1 and CDR2: LNHDA and SQIVND (reference sequence). The germline V and J ends were trimmed by 7 bases and 5 bases, with 18 bases remaining between them. Here the CDR3 reads CASTPGGRADQPQHF. The DNA of the CDR3 is TGTGCCAGTACTCCGGGGGGCCGGGCGGATCAGCCCCAGCATTTT.

CDR3 loop: CASSFSQGWQETQYF. The CDR3 nucleotides are TGTGCCAGCAGTTTTAGCCAGGGTTGGCAAGAGACCCAGTACTTC. The chain has TRBV28 and TRBJ2-5; TRBD1 is a possible D gene (5 bases). The CDR3 is made up of 15 amino acids. From germline, CDR1 is MDHEN and CDR2 SYDVKM. The V gene lost 3 bases and the J gene lost 2 bases, with 13 bases spanning the gap.

The chain couples TRBV12-3 or TRBV12-4 to TRBJ2-7, with 7 nucleotides matching TRBD1. The CDR3 has 13 amino acids. The J segment lost 6 bases and the V segment lost 1 base, leaving 3 bases of the junction unmatched. CDR3 coding DNA: TGTGCCAGCAGTTTAGTGGGGACAGCCGAGCAGTACTTC. This encodes CASSLVGTAEQYF.

The genes are TRBV5-5 and TRBJ2-1; 7 bases are shared with TRBD2. V shed 2 bases, J shed 6 bases, and the junction held 8 bases outside the gene matches. The CDR3 length is 15 residues. Germline V gene lookup returns CDR1 SGHKS and CDR2 YYEKEE (reference sequence). CDR3 residues: CASSFGGSLLNEQFF. CDR3 nucleotides: TGTGCCAGCAGCTTCGGCGGGAGCCTCCTCAATGAGCAGTTCTTC.

The V gene is TRBV6-2 or TRBV6-3, the J gene TRBJ1-5; a possible D gene is TRBD1 (6 bases). The CDR3 sequence is 14 residues long. Trimming stripped 5 bases from V and 4 bases from J, with 12 bases between. From germline, CDR1 is MNHEY and CDR2 SVGEGT. DNA for the CDR3: TGTGCCAGCAGTGTCGACAGGAGAAATCAGCCCCAGCATTTT. Residues: CASSVDRRNQPQHF.

The rearrangement joins TRBV11-2 to TRBJ1-4, with TRBD1 identical over 7 bases. This CDR3 comprises 18 residues. Per the germline V gene, CDR1 is SGHAT and CDR2 is FQNNGV. J was trimmed by 8 bases and V by 1 base; bases with no gene match: 16. CDR3 DNA: TGTGCCAGCAGCTTAGGCCCCTTCCGACAGGGAACACGGGAAAAACTGTTTTTT. Translation gives CASSLGPFRQGTREKLFF.

CDR3 DNA: TGTGCCAGCAGCTTACCCTTCCACAGCTACGAGCAGTACTTC. This sequence encodes CASSLPFHSYEQYF. The V and J genes are TRBV7-2 and TRBJ2-7; no definite D call. Germline V gene data show CDR1 as SGHTA and CDR2 as FQGNSA. Trimming removed 2 bases from V and 3 bases from J, with 11 bases in between. The CDR3 totals 14 residues.

The chain joins TRBV7-2 to TRBJ1-4; D ambiguous. The CDR3 runs 16 residues. The V end lost 5 bases, the J end lost 5 bases, and 18 bases lay between the germline ends. Germline loops: CDR1 SGHTA, CDR2 FQGNSA. CDR3 protein: CASSPRAVTQNEKLFF. The CDR3 bases are TGTGCCAGCAGCCCCCGAGCAGTTACACAGAATGAAAAACTGTTTTTT.

V is TRBV30 and J is TRBJ2-7, with TRBD2 matching over 10 bases. This CDR3 has 17 amino acids. Germline V CDR1 and CDR2: GTSNPN, SVGIG (reference sequence). With V trimmed by 3 bases and J by 3 bases, 14 bases remained unmatched. In nucleotides, the CDR3 is TGTGCCTGGAGCCCCAGGCGGAGCGGGAGGGCCCTCTACGAGCAGTACTTC. This sequence encodes CAWSPRRSGRALYEQYF.

The chain uses TRBV7-2 and TRBJ2-1; 11 bases align to TRBD2. Germline V lookup: CDR1 SGHTA, CDR2 FQGNSA. Germline trimming cut 5 bases from V and 10 bases from J; bases unmatched to any gene: 10. This CDR3 is 15 amino acids long. CDR3 sequence: CASSPTSGSRREQFF. Here the CDR3 DNA reads TGTGCCAGCAGCCCCACTAGCGGGAGTCGTCGGGAGCAGTTCTTC.

CDR3 nucleotides: TGTGCCAGTAGTATATACAGGGGACAGAGCAATCAGCCCCAGCATTTT. Amino acid sequence: CASSIYRGQSNQPQHF. This chain joins TRBV19 and TRBJ1-5; 7 positions match TRBD1. Unmatched junction bases numbered 5, after V lost 2 bases and J lost 1 base. CDR1 LNHDA and CDR2 SQIVND come from the germline V gene (reference sequence). The CDR3 is 16 amino acids.

V is TRBV7-9 and J is TRBJ1-1, with a weak D call TRBD1 (5 bases). Germline-derived CDR1 and CDR2 are SEHNR and FQNEAQ (reference sequence). The CDR3 covers 15 residues. V shed 1 base and J shed 1 base, with 10 bases lying between them. CDR3 DNA: TGTGCCAGCAGCTTAGGTCCAGGGCAGAACACTGAAGCTTTCTTT. Amino acid sequence: CASSLGPGQNTEAFF.

The J gene is TRBJ1-5, the V gene TRBV27, with D uncertain. Germline lookup yields CDR1 MNHEY and CDR2 SMNVEV (reference sequence). The V end was cut by 3 bases, the J end by 6 bases, with 6 bases between. The CDR3 has 12 residues. CDR3 DNA: TGTGCCAGCAGTTTTTGGGGTCAGCCCCAGCATTTT. Translated, it gives CASSFWGQPQHF.

The chain recombines TRBV5-4 with TRBJ2-3; 7 nucleotides line up with TRBD1. Germline V gene sequence: CDR1 SGHNT, CDR2 YYREEE (reference sequence). V was clipped by 1 base and J by 2 bases; unmatched bases: 7. The CDR3 runs to 16 residues. Here the CDR3 reads CASSLRGGRYTDTQYF. The CDR3 DNA sequence: TGTGCCAGCAGCTTGAGAGGGGGCAGGTACACAGATACGCAGTATTTT.

The rearrangement uses TRBV3-1 (or the pseudogene TRBV3-2) and TRBJ2-1; D might be TRBD2 (7 bases). Germline V CDR1 and CDR2: LGHDT, YNNKEL (reference sequence). The V and J ends lost 0 bases and 10 bases respectively, with 13 bases between them. The CDR3 length is 14 residues. The CDR3 reads CASSQDGTTGEQFF. The CDR3 bases are TGTGCCAGCAGCCAAGACGGGACTACAGGGGAGCAGTTCTTC.